This T cell receptor beta chain was identified during a study of vaccination and CD4 T cells after COVID-19. Sequence data for DNA of cultured CD4+ T cells were generated by the Oncomine TCR Beta short-read assay. Cultured CD4+ T cells yielded the extracted genomic DNA. From the PCR reads, TCRdb called clonotypes with MiXCR, one entry per CDR3 protein. This sample has approximately 9,900 distinct CDR3 sequences, with just under 45% found just once. V shed 6 bases, J shed 8 bases, and the junction held 8 bases outside the gene matches. The CDR3 totals 14 residues. Germline V CDR1 and CDR2: ENHRY, SYGVKD. Worth noting for this clonotype: Its antigen is not known.

Sample treatment: roughly 11-day PBMC culture with coronavirus spike peptide pools or control peptides (ViraFEST assay). Prior to the COVID-19 pandemic (2011-2018), the unexposed donor's CD4+ T cells were collected. Material: CD4+ T cells from blood, cultured in vitro. The origin of this receptor is a human donor in good health. This chain links TRBV10-3 with TRBJ2-1, with 9 bases matching TRBD2. CDR3 DNA sequence: TGTGCCATCAGAGCAGCGGGGGGCAGGGATGAGCAGTTCTTC. Protein sequence: CAIRAAGGRDEQFF.